This T cell receptor beta chain derives from a study of T cells in Graves' hyperthyroidism and ophthalmopathy. RNA transcripts gave rise to amplified TCR beta CDR3 regions. HTBI primers were used for first-round RT-PCR of the TCR CDR3. TCRdb re-called the multiplex PCR reads with MiXCR, one entry per CDR3 protein. The sample lists hundreds of thousands of distinct CDR3 sequences, about 20% seen once, with about 45% in the top ten. As regards this clonotype: No antigen is known for it.

Points from the study as a whole: A median 6.5 months before onset, the model predicted ophthalmopathy.

The CDR3 totals 14 residues. From germline, CDR1 is DFQATT and CDR2 SNEGSKA (reference sequence). V lost 6 bases to trimming and J lost 0 bases; unmatched junction nucleotides: 5. Sequencing was carried out using blood. This chain connects TRBV20-1 to TRBJ2-7; TRBD1 matches at 10 bases. The receptor's source is a man aged 40-50 years with Graves' ophthalmopathy. CDR3 protein: CSALGTGVSYEQYF. CDR3 nucleotides: TGCAGTGCACTCGGGACAGGGGTCTCCTACGAGCAGTACTTC.